Below, one T cell receptor beta chain is given with its context. These data belong to a study of blood T cell repertoires in COVID-19. Background on the study: The samples span acute and convalescent COVID-19 from the United States, Italy and Spain.

The method was immunoSEQ multiplex PCR; TCRdb's version includes in-frame clones alone and lacks a portion of them. The sample lists some 290,000 clones, about 90% seen once, with about 10% in the top ten. Germline CDR1 MGHRA, CDR2 YSYEKL. The CDR3 contains 18 residues. Trimming removed 4 bases from V and 9 bases from J; junction bases left unmatched: 20. This TCR came from a woman in her 30s with COVID-19, enrolled during active disease. The chain links TRBV4-1 to TRBJ2-2; 7 positions agree with TRBD1. Source material: peripheral blood. The CDR3 nucleotides are TGCGCCAGCAGCCGAGGACCGGGACAGTCTATTGGGGACCGGGAGCTGTTTTTT. Translated, it gives CASSRGPGQSIGDRELFF.